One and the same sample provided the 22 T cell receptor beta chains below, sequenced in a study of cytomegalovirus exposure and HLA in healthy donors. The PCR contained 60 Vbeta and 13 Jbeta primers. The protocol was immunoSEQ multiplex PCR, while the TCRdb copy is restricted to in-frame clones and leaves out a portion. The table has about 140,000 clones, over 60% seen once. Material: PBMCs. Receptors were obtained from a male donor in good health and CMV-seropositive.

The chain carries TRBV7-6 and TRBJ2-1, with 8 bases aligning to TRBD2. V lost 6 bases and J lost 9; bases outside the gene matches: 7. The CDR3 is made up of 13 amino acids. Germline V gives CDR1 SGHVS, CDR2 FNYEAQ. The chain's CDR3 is CASRTTSVSEQFF. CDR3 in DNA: TGTGCCAGCAGAACGACTAGCGTCTCTGAGCAGTTCTTC.

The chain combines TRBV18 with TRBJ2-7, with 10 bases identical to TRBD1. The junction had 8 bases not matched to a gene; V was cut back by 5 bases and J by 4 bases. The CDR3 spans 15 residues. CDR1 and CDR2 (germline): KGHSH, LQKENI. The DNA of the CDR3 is TGTGCCAGCTCATTACGACAGGGGGCGAGTTACGAGCAGTACTTC. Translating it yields CASSLRQGASYEQYF.

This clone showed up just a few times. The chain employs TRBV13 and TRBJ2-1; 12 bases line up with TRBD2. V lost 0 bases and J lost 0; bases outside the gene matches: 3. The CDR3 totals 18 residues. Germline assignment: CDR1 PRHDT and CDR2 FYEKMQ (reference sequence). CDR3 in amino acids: CASSLGLAGGLSYNEQFF. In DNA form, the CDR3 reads TGTGCCAGCAGCTTAGGACTAGCGGGGGGACTCTCCTACAATGAGCAGTTCTTC. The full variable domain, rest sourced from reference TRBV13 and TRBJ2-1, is AAGVIQSPRHLIKEKRETATLKCYPIPRHDTVYWYQQGPGQDPQFLISFYEKMQSDKGSIPDRFSAQQFSDYHSELNMSSLELGDSALYFCASSLGLAGGLSYNEQFFGPGTRLTVL.

The CDR3 loop is CASSALGARGDTQYF. CDR3 in DNA: TGTGCCAGCAGTGCTTTAGGGGCCCGAGGAGATACGCAGTATTTT. The J gene is TRBJ2-3, the V gene TRBV6-4, with D maybe TRBD1 (5 bases). Trimming took 4 bases from V and 5 from J, leaving 16 bases between them. CDR3 length: 15 residues. The germline CDR1 and CDR2 sequences are MRHNA and SNTAGT.

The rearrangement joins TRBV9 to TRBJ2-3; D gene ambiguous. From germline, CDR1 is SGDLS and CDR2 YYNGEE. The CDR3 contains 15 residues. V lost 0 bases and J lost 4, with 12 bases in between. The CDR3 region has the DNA TGTGCCAGCAGCGTAGGGAATCCAGGCGCAGATACGCAGTATTTT. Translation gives CASSVGNPGADTQYF.

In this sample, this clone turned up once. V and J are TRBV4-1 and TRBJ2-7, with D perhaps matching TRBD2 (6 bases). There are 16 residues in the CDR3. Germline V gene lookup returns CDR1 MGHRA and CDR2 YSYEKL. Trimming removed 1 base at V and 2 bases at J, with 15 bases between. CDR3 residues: CASSQVPRGRTYEQYF. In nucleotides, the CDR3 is TGCGCCAGCAGCCAAGTACCCCGGGGGAGAACCTACGAGCAGTACTTC.

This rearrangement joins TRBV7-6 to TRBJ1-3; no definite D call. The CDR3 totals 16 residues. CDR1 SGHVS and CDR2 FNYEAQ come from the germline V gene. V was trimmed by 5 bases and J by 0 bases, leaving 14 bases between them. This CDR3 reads CASSPSSVVSGNTIYF. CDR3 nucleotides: TGTGCCAGCAGCCCATCCTCGGTCGTCTCTGGAAACACCATATATTTT.

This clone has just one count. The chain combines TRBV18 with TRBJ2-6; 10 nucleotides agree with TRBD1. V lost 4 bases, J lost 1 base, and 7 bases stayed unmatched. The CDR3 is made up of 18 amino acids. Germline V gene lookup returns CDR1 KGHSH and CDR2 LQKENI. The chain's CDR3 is CASSLRDRGVSGANVLTF. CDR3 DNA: TGTGCCAGCTCACTCCGGGACAGGGGTGTTTCTGGGGCCAACGTCCTGACTTTC.

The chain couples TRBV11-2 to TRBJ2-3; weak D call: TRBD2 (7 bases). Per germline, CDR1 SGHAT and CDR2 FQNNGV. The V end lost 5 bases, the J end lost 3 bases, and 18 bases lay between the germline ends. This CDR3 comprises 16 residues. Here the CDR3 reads CASSPLGGGRTDTQYF. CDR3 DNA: TGTGCCAGCAGCCCCCTAGGGGGGGGGAGAACAGATACGCAGTATTTT.

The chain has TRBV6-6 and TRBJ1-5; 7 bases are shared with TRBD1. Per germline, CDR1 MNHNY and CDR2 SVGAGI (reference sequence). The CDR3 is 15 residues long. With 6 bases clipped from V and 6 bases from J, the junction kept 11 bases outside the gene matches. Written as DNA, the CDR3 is TGTGCCAGCAGCACAACAACAGGGGTAACTCAGCCCCAGCATTTT. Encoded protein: CASSTTTGVTQPQHF.

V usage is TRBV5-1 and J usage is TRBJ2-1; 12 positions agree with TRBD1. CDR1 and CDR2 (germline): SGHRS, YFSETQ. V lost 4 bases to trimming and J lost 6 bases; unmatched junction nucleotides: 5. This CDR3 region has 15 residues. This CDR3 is CASSNGDRGPNEQFF. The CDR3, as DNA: TGCGCCAGCAGCAACGGGGACAGGGGGCCCAATGAGCAGTTCTTC. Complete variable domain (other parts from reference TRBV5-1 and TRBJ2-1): KAGVTQTPRYLIKTRGQQVTLSCSPISGHRSVSWYQQTPGQGLQFLFEYFSETQRNKGNFPGRFSGRQFSNSRSEMNVSTLELGDSALYLCASSNGDRGPNEQFFGPGTRLTVL.

CDR3 sequence (DNA): TGTGCCACCAGGGGACTAGCGGGAGTCCCCATTACTTACAATGAGCAGTTCTTC. Translating gives CATRGLAGVPITYNEQFF. The chain uses TRBV27 and TRBJ2-1; 14 nucleotides line up with TRBD2. CDR1 and CDR2 from the germline V gene are MNHEY and SMNVEV (reference sequence). The junction had 15 bases not matched to a gene; V was cut back by 10 bases and J by 4 bases. CDR3 size: 18 residues.

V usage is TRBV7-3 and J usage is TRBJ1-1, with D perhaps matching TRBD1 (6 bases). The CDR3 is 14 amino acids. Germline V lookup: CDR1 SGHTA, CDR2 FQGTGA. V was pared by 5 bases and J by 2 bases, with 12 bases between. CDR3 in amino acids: CASSPPGHNTEAFF. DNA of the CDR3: TGTGCCAGCAGCCCTCCGGGACATAACACTGAAGCTTTCTTT.

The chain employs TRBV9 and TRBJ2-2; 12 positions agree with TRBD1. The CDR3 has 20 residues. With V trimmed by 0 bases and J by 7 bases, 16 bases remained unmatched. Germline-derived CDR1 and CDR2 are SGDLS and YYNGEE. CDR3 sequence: CASSVAGTGGPTPGDGELFF. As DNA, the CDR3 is TGTGCCAGCAGCGTAGCCGGGACAGGGGGCCCGACCCCAGGTGACGGGGAGCTGTTTTTT.

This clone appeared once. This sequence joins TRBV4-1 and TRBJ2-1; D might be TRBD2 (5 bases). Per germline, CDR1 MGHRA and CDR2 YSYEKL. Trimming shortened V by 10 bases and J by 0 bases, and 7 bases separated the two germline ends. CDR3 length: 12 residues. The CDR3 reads CATGSSYNEQFF. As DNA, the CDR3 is TGCGCCACGGGGAGCTCCTACAATGAGCAGTTCTTC.

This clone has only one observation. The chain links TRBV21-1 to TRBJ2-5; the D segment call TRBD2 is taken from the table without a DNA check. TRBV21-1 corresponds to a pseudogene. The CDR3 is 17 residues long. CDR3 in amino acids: CASSKMILTPLRETQYF. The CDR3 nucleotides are TGTGCCAGCAGCAAGATGATCTTGACTCCTCTCCGGGAGACCCAGTACTTC.

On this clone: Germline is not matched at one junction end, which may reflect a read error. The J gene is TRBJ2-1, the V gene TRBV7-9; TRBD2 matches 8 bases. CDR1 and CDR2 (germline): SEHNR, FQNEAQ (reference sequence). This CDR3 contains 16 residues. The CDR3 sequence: CASSPSGLEPSNAQFF. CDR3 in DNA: TGTGCCAGCAGCCCCTCGGGACTAGAGCCCTCGAATGCGCAGTTCTTC.

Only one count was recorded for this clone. The CDR3 DNA reads TGTGCCAGCAGTTACCCCTCTCAGGGTGGTGATAGTGAAGCTTTCTTT. Its translation: CASSYPSQGGDSEAFF. The chain carries TRBV6-5 and TRBJ1-1, with D perhaps matching TRBD1 (5 bases). CDR1 is MNHEY and CDR2 is SVGAGI in the germline V gene. Trimming removed 2 bases at V and 7 bases at J, with 20 bases between. This CDR3 spans 16 amino acids.

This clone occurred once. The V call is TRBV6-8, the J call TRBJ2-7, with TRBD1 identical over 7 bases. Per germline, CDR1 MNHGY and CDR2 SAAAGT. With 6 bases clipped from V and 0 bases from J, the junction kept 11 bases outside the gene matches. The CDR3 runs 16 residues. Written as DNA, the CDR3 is TGTGCCAGCAGACCGACAGGGACGGGATGCTCCTACGAGCAGTACTTC. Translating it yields CASRPTGTGCSYEQYF.

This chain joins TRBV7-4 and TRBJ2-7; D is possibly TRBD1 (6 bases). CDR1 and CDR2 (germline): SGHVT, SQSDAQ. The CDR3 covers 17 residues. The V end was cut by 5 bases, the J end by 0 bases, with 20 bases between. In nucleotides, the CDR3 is TGTGCCAGCAGCCAAGTCCGGGACACCAACACCTCCTACGAGCAGTACTTC. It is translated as CASSQVRDTNTSYEQYF.

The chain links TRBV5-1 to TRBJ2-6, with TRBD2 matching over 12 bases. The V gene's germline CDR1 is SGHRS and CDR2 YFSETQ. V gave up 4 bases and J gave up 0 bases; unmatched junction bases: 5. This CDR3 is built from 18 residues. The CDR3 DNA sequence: TGCGCCAGCAGCCCCAGACTAGCGGGGGACTCTGGGGCCAACGTCCTGACTTTC. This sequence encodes CASSPRLAGDSGANVLTF.

The CDR3 region has the DNA TGTGCCAGCAGTGACAGAGAACAGTACGAGCAGTACTTC. The encoded protein is CASSDREQYEQYF. The chain has TRBV6-1 and TRBJ2-7; D unclear. The CDR3 totals 13 residues. Between the trimmed V and J ends, which lost 3 bases and 4 bases, there was a span of 10 bases. CDR1 is MNHNS, CDR2 SASEGT, per germline.